A selection of T cell receptor beta chains follows, all from one sample in a study of naive and memory T cell subsets. TCRdb re-called the UMI-ligation and nested PCR reads through MiXCR, storing one row per CDR3 protein. The table has about 85,000 distinct CDR3 sequences, less than 15% seen once. Sequencing was carried out using central memory CD4+ T cells from blood. Source of these receptors: a human donor in good health. Both conserved end residues are part of each CDR3. A D gene is named only where the DNA matches it firmly. Expanded clones are given a class, and other clones once, few, many or no size at all.

abundance	d_gene	v_gene	j_gene	CDR3nt	CDR3aa
many	TRBD2	TRBV20-1	TRBJ2-3	TGCAGTGCTAGGGGTGGGAGGGTCACAGATACGCAGTATTTT	CSARGGRVTDTQYF
few	.	TRBV7-9	TRBJ2-7	TGTGCCAGCAGCTTAACTGGGATGTCTTCGGAGCAGTACTTC	CASSLTGMSSEQYF
many	.	TRBV29-1	TRBJ1-3	TGCAGCGTTGGAGGGGGAATTGGAAACACCATATATTTT	CSVGGGIGNTIYF
many	TRBD1	TRBV28	TRBJ2-3	TGTGCCAGCAGGGAAGACAGGGGGCCCGATACGCAGTATTTT	CASREDRGPDTQYF
.	TRBD1	TRBV6-1	TRBJ1-5	TGTGCCAGCGGGCAGACAGGGGGAAGGAATCAGCCCCAGCATTTT	CASGQTGGRNQPQHF
few	.	TRBV5-1	TRBJ1-5	TGCGCCAGCAGCTTGTTCGGGGGGCTCGGTCAGCCCCAGCATTTT	CASSLFGGLGQPQHF
many	TRBD2	TRBV20-1	TRBJ2-5	TGCAGTGCTAGAGTAAGGACTAGCGGGAGTCGGCAGGCCCAGTACTTC	CSARVRTSGSRQAQYF
.	.	TRBV6-5	TRBJ2-1	TGTGCCAGCAGCAAGTGGACGTCAGCCAACAATGAGCAGTTCTTC	CASSKWTSANNEQFF
few	.	TRBV12-3/TRBV12-4	TRBJ2-3	TGTGCCAGCAGTTGTGGCACAGATACGCAGTATTTT	CASSCGTDTQYF
few	TRBD1	TRBV7-9	TRBJ2-3	TGTGCCAGCAGCTATGACAGGGCCCCAGATACGCAGTATTTT	CASSYDRAPDTQYF